A selection of T cell receptor beta chains follows, all from one sample in a study of blood T cell repertoires in COVID-19. The protocol was immunoSEQ multiplex PCR, while the TCRdb copy is restricted to in-frame clones and leaves out a portion. The sample shows around 190,000 clones, 80% to 85% of them seen only once. Sequenced: PBMCs or T cells enriched from blood (not recorded which). The receptors stem from a woman aged 25-40 years who had been exposed to COVID-19. Both conserved end residues are part of each CDR3. Fields, in order: J gene, D gene, CDR3 length, clone size, V gene, CDR3 DNA, CDR3 protein. D genes are given only for firm matches. Expanded clones get a size class; other rows say once, few or many, or leave the size out.

TRBJ1-5 TRBD1 15 once TRBV19 TGTGCCAGTAGTACCAGGACAGGGAGGAATCAGCCCCAGCATTTT CASSTRTGRNQPQHF
TRBJ1-4 NA 16 once TRBV5-1 TGCGCCAGCAGCTTACCCCGGGATACAACTAATGAAAAACTGTTTTTT CASSLPRDTTNEKLFF
TRBJ2-7 TRBD2 16 NA TRBV6-1 TGTGCCAGCAGTGAATCGGCGGGGGGCGGATCCTACGAGCAGTACTTC CASSESAGGGSYEQYF
TRBJ1-1 NA 12 NA TRBV18 TGTGCCAGCTCCCCCGGGAACACTGAAGCTTTCTTT CASSPGNTEAFF
TRBJ2-6 NA 16 NA TRBV19 TGTGCCAGTAGTATGGTATGGAGCTCTGGGGCCAACGTCCTGACTTTC CASSMVWSSGANVLTF
TRBJ2-1 TRBD2 17 NA TRBV12-5 TGTGCTAGTGGTTTGTCGACTAGCGGGCTTGGGGACAATGAGCAGTTCTTC CASGLSTSGLGDNEQFF
TRBJ2-1 TRBD2 15 NA TRBV7-9 TGTGCCAGCAGCTTACTAGCGGGGGGGATCGATGAGCAGTTCTTC CASSLLAGGIDEQFF
TRBJ2-2 NA 15 NA TRBV5-1 TGCGCCAGCAGCTTGGCCCAGGGTGGTCTCGGGGAGCTGTTTTTT CASSLAQGGLGELFF
TRBJ1-2 TRBD1 16 NA TRBV2 TGTGCCAGCAGTGAGAGGGCCGGGACAGGGTCCTATGGCTACACCTTC CASSERAGTGSYGYTF
TRBJ1-3 NA 12 NA TRBV3-1/TRBV3-2 TGTGCCAGCAGCCAAGACCTAAACACCATATATTTT CASSQDLNTIYF
TRBJ1-2 NA 14 NA TRBV2 TGTGCCAGCATTACTCCTCAGGGCCCGAGAGGCTACACCTTC CASITPQGPRGYTF
TRBJ2-2 TRBD2 16 NA TRBV2 TGTGCCAGCAGTTTCGCGGGACTAGCGGGGGTCGGGGAGCTGTTTTTT CASSFAGLAGVGELFF
TRBJ2-4 TRBD2 15 NA TRBV5-1 TGCGCCAGCAGCCAAAGCGGGGGAGAGACAAACATTCAGTACTTC CASSQSGGETNIQYF
TRBJ2-7 TRBD2 14 NA TRBV9 TGTGCCAGCAGCGTAGACGGGGGGGCTTACGAGCAGTACTTC CASSVDGGAYEQYF
TRBJ1-2 TRBD1 11 NA TRBV6-5 TGTGCCAGCAGCGACAGGGGCGGCTACACCTTC CASSDRGGYTF
TRBJ1-3 NA 13 once TRBV27 TGTGCCAGCAGTTTACAGGCTGGAAACACCATATATTTT CASSLQAGNTIYF
TRBJ2-2 TRBD1 15 NA TRBV4-3 TGCGCCAGCAGCCAAGAACAGGGGGCCGCCGGGGAGCTGTTTTTT CASSQEQGAAGELFF
TRBJ2-1 TRBD2 11 NA TRBV2 TGTGCCAGCAGCATCGGGACTAGCCAGTTCTTC CASSIGTSQFF
TRBJ2-1 NA 13 NA TRBV5-1 TGCGCCAGCAGGGGACCGGGACAACGTGAGCAGTTCTTC CASRGPGQREQFF
TRBJ1-1 NA 14 NA TRBV3-1/TRBV3-2 TGTGCCAGCAGCCAAACGGACAGGAACACTGAAGCTTTCTTT CASSQTDRNTEAFF
TRBJ1-1 TRBD1 14 few TRBV19 TGTGCCAGTAGTTCACGGAGGGGGCTCCCTGAAGCTTTCTTT CASSSRRGLPEAFF
TRBJ2-7 NA 15 NA TRBV4-1 TGCGCCAGCAGCCATTTACAGGGTAACAGCTACGAGCAGTACTTC CASSHLQGNSYEQYF
TRBJ2-3 TRBD2 14 NA TRBV5-6 TGTGCCAGCAGCCCGGGGGGGTATGGAGATACGCAGTATTTT CASSPGGYGDTQYF
TRBJ1-1 NA 15 NA TRBV12-5 TGTGCTAGTGGTCCTGAAAGACCCAGGGGAAGTGAAGCTTTCTTT CASGPERPRGSEAFF
TRBJ1-1 TRBD1 18 NA TRBV18 TGTGCCAGCTCGCCGGGACAGGGGGAAGTGGGGTTGAACACTGAAGCTTTCTTT CASSPGQGEVGLNTEAFF
TRBJ2-2 TRBD2 16 NA TRBV5-4 TGTGCCAGCAGCTTTCAGGCGGGGGAGGTAGCCGGGGAGCTGTTTTTT CASSFQAGEVAGELFF
TRBJ1-3 TRBD1 17 NA TRBV9 TGTGCCAGCAGCGTCGGAGGACAGGTCCACTCTGGAAACACCATATATTTT CASSVGGQVHSGNTIYF
TRBJ2-3 TRBD2 15 NA TRBV10-3 TGTGCCATCAGCATAGCGGGGGATAGCACAGATACGCAGTATTTT CAISIAGDSTDTQYF
TRBJ1-5 TRBD1 15 NA TRBV7-2 TGTGCCAGCAGCCAACAGGGGGCGCGGAATCAGCCCCAGCATTTT CASSQQGARNQPQHF
TRBJ1-1 NA 13 NA TRBV4-1 TGCGCCAGCAGCCCCCGGTTAAGCACTGAAGCTTTCTTT CASSPRLSTEAFF
TRBJ1-1 TRBD1 14 NA TRBV7-9 TGTGCCAGCAGCGACTACGACAGGGGGACTGAAGCTTTCTTT CASSDYDRGTEAFF
TRBJ1-4 NA 16 NA TRBV18 TGTGCCAGCTCACTTAGAAATGTCGGTGCTAATGAAAAACTGTTTTTT CASSLRNVGANEKLFF
TRBJ1-1 TRBD1 18 NA TRBV2 TGTGCCAGCAGTGAAGGCGGGCCAGGGGGCTTAGGGAACACTGAAGCTTTCTTT CASSEGGPGGLGNTEAFF
TRBJ2-5 TRBD1 16 few TRBV25-1 TGTGCCAGCAGTGCGGGGACAGGGCCGGAGAAAGAGACCCAGTACTTC CASSAGTGPEKETQYF
TRBJ1-2 NA 15 NA TRBV5-6 TGTGCCAGCAGCTTGACCGTCAGGGACTTCTATGGCTACACCTTC CASSLTVRDFYGYTF
TRBJ2-3 TRBD2 18 NA TRBV9 TGTGCCAGCAGCGTAGCTATCCCTGGACTAGAGGTGGGAGATACGCAGTATTTT CASSVAIPGLEVGDTQYF
TRBJ2-6 NA 17 once TRBV18 TGTGCCAGCTCACCAGCGGTACGGATCCCTGGGGCCAACGTCCTGACTTTC CASSPAVRIPGANVLTF
TRBJ2-7 NA 14 NA TRBV4-1 TGCGCCAGCAGCCAAGACGGCAGGGGTTACGAGCAGTACTTC CASSQDGRGYEQYF
TRBJ2-3 NA 14 NA TRBV7-9 TGTGCCAGCAGCTCCAACCCCCCGGCAGATACGCAGTATTTT CASSSNPPADTQYF
TRBJ2-1 TRBD2 13 NA TRBV3-1/TRBV3-2 TGTGCCAGCAGCCAAGTGCGGGGGTGGGAGCAGTTCTTC CASSQVRGWEQFF
TRBJ1-1 NA 14 NA TRBV5-1 TGCGCCAGCAGCGGAGGGTTGGGGAACACTGAAGCTTTCTTT CASSGGLGNTEAFF
TRBJ2-4 TRBD1 17 NA TRBV7-8 TGTGCCAGCAGCCTAACGCCGGGACAGGTGCACAAAAACATTCAGTACTTC CASSLTPGQVHKNIQYF
TRBJ1-2 TRBD1 16 NA TRBV30 TGTGCCTCCTCCTACCCCGGGACAGGGACTAACTATGGCTACACCTTC CASSYPGTGTNYGYTF
TRBJ2-7 TRBD2 14 NA TRBV7-2 TGTGCCAGCAGCTTCGGGGGGGCCTTGAATGAGCAGTACTTC CASSFGGALNEQYF
TRBJ2-7 TRBD1 17 NA TRBV7-2 TGTGCCAGCAGTCGAGAACCACCGGGACAGGGGGTTTACGAGCAGTACTTC CASSREPPGQGVYEQYF
TRBJ1-6 NA 14 NA TRBV7-9 TGTGCCAGCAGCCTCGAACAATATAATTCACCCCTCCACTTT CASSLEQYNSPLHF
TRBJ2-7 NA 13 NA TRBV6-5 TGTGCCAGCACGTATTCAGGGTCATACGAGCAGTACTTC CASTYSGSYEQYF
TRBJ2-7 NA 12 NA TRBV1 TGCACCCGAAGGCTAGGGGACTACGAGCAGTACTTC CTRRLGDYEQYF
TRBJ2-1 TRBD1 13 NA TRBV12-3/TRBV12-4 TGTGCCAGCAGTTGGGACAGGGAAGGGGGTCGGTTCTTC CASSWDREGGRFF
TRBJ2-7 TRBD1 14 NA TRBV7-2 TGTGCCAGCAGCTTCGCGACAGGGGGTTACGAGCAGTACTTC CASSFATGGYEQYF
TRBJ2-2 TRBD1 13 NA TRBV2 TGTGCCACCAAGACAGGGATTGGAGGGGAGCTGTTTTTT CATKTGIGGELFF
TRBJ1-1 NA 14 NA TRBV5-3 TGTGCCAGAAGCGTCCTGTGTTGGAACACTGAAGCTTTCTTT CARSVLCWNTEAFF
TRBJ1-5 TRBD1 15 NA TRBV29-1 TGCAGCGTTGAAATAGGGACAGGTTCGAATCAGCCCCAGCATTTT CSVEIGTGSNQPQHF
TRBJ1-2 NA 18 once TRBV18 TGTGCCAGCTCCATATTAGGACAGACCACCCAAATTAACTATGGCTACACCTTC CASSILGQTTQINYGYTF
TRBJ1-2 TRBD1 15 once TRBV7-9 TGTGCCAGCAGCTTAGGGACAGGGTTCTTTTATGGCTACACCTTC CASSLGTGFFYGYTF
TRBJ1-5 NA 14 NA TRBV18 TGTGCCAGCTCACCAGCAGGACACAATCAGCCCCAGCATTTT CASSPAGHNQPQHF
TRBJ1-6 TRBD1 13 once TRBV29-1 TGCAGCGTTGAAACTGACAGGGGTTCACCCCTCCACTTT CSVETDRGSPLHF
TRBJ2-3 TRBD2 16 NA TRBV27 TGTGCCAGCAGCTCACTAGCGGGGGGCCGGGGAGATACGCAGTATTTT CASSSLAGGRGDTQYF
TRBJ1-2 NA 14 NA TRBV7-2 TGTGCCAGCAGCTTACCGACAGCTAACTATGGCTACACCTTC CASSLPTANYGYTF